This is a list of T cell receptor beta chains from one sample in a study of shared clonotypes between healthy human individuals. Generated by immunoSEQ multiplex PCR, the TCRdb table keeps only in-frame clones and is missing some. The table shows nearly 600,000 clones, with 95% to 96% occurring only once. Sequenced sample: naive CD8+ T cells sorted from blood. The source is a woman under 40 in good health. CDR3s include the opening cysteine and the closing phenylalanine or tryptophan. The D gene is left open where the match is weak. Size is stated for part of the rows, as once, few or many counts, or as a class when the clone is expanded.

clone size,V gene,D gene,J gene,CDR3 protein,CDR3 DNA
few,TRBV19,-,TRBJ1-5,CASIGRGTPTQPQHF,TGTGCCAGTATTGGAAGAGGCACCCCTACTCAGCCCCAGCATTTT
once,TRBV4-1,TRBD1,TRBJ1-5,CASSQEGGSNQPQHF,TGCGCCAGCAGCCAAGAAGGGGGCAGCAATCAGCCCCAGCATTTT
-,TRBV4-1,TRBD2,TRBJ2-2,CASSHHNSGRKPGELFF,TGCGCCAGCAGCCACCATAATAGCGGGAGGAAGCCAGGGGAGCTGTTTTTT
-,TRBV28,TRBD2,TRBJ2-7,CASRLAGESYEQYF,TGTGCCAGCAGGTTAGCGGGAGAAAGCTACGAGCAGTACTTC
-,TRBV7-6,-,TRBJ2-3,CASSSPGVSTDTQYF,TGTGCCAGCAGCTCCCCCGGGGTGAGCACAGATACGCAGTATTTT
-,TRBV19,-,TRBJ2-3,CASSIGGGTTDTQYF,TGTGCCAGTAGTATAGGAGGGGGAACCACAGATACGCAGTATTTT
-,TRBV9,-,TRBJ2-7,CASSGRDDGPYEQYF,TGTGCCAGCAGCGGACGGGACGACGGTCCCTACGAGCAGTACTTC
-,TRBV27,-,TRBJ2-3,CASSLSPDTQYF,TGTGCCAGCAGTTTATCACCCGATACGCAGTATTTT
-,TRBV9,-,TRBJ1-2,CASSVDAVQPSNYGYTF,TGTGCCAGCAGCGTAGACGCCGTGCAACCATCTAACTATGGCTACACCTTC
once,TRBV30,TRBD1,TRBJ2-1,CASLVRGITYNEQFF,TGTGCCTCCTTAGTCAGGGGGATCACCTACAATGAGCAGTTCTTC
-,TRBV19,-,TRBJ2-5,CASKGWTEETQYF,TGTGCCAGTAAGGGATGGACGGAAGAGACCCAGTACTTC
-,TRBV27,TRBD1,TRBJ2-7,CASSRRQGASYEQYF,TGTGCCAGCAGTCGCCGACAGGGGGCGTCCTACGAGCAGTACTTC
-,TRBV5-6,TRBD1,TRBJ1-2,CASTTDRAYGYTF,TGTGCCAGCACTACTGACAGGGCCTATGGCTACACCTTC
-,TRBV5-1,-,TRBJ2-7,CASSPDFYEQYF,TGCGCCAGCAGCCCGGATTTCTACGAGCAGTACTTC
-,TRBV29-1,-,TRBJ2-7,CSVELGQKPYEQYF,TGCAGCGTTGAGTTGGGGCAGAAGCCCTACGAGCAGTACTTC
-,TRBV27,TRBD2,TRBJ2-1,CASSLMTGGGNEQFF,TGTGCCAGCAGTTTAATGACGGGAGGGGGGAATGAGCAGTTCTTC
few,TRBV4-2,-,TRBJ1-1,CASSYPGSENTEAFF,TGTGCCAGCAGCTATCCGGGCTCGGAGAACACTGAAGCTTTCTTT
-,TRBV13,-,TRBJ1-3,CASSLFQDGNTIYF,TGTGCCAGCAGCTTATTCCAGGACGGAAACACCATATATTTT
-,TRBV27,-,TRBJ2-2,CASSSVTGELFF,TGTGCCAGCAGCAGCGTCACCGGGGAGCTGTTTTTT
-,TRBV4-1,TRBD2,TRBJ2-7,CASSQDPPTSGLSYEQYF,TGCGCCAGCAGCCAAGATCCCCCGACTAGCGGGTTATCATACGAGCAGTACTTC
-,TRBV5-4,-,TRBJ1-1,CASSDNLGLTMNTEAFF,TGTGCCAGCAGCGACAATCTCGGGCTAACGATGAACACTGAAGCTTTCTTT
-,TRBV19,TRBD1,TRBJ1-2,CASSVTGTGIIGYTF,TGTGCCAGTAGTGTTACCGGGACAGGGATTATTGGCTACACCTTC
-,TRBV14,TRBD1,TRBJ1-2,CASSQDYTTAGGSYGYTF,TGTGCCAGCAGCCAAGATTATACAACGGCAGGGGGCAGCTATGGCTACACCTTC
-,TRBV28,-,TRBJ1-1,CASSFSFYRRNTEAFF,TGTGCCAGCAGTTTTTCGTTCTACAGGAGGAACACTGAAGCTTTCTTT
-,TRBV5-6,-,TRBJ2-7,CASSGLSTEAYEQYF,TGTGCCAGCAGCGGGCTTTCGACGGAAGCCTACGAGCAGTACTTC
-,TRBV14,TRBD2,TRBJ2-7,CASSYGLAGGPREQYF,TGTGCCAGCAGCTACGGACTAGCGGGAGGGCCACGAGAGCAGTACTTC
-,TRBV11-2,TRBD1,TRBJ2-5,CASSGIDRGPWETQYF,TGTGCCAGCAGCGGGATCGACAGGGGGCCGTGGGAGACCCAGTACTTC
-,TRBV2,TRBD1,TRBJ2-1,CASSDPGTGGNEQFF,TGTGCCAGCAGTGACCCCGGGACAGGGGGGAATGAGCAGTTCTTC
-,TRBV13,-,TRBJ2-3,CASSLPSTDTQYF,TGTGCCAGCAGCTTACCAAGTACAGATACGCAGTATTTT
-,TRBV11-1,TRBD2,TRBJ2-7,CASTLSGTSGRGEQYF,TGTGCCAGCACCTTATCCGGGACTAGCGGGAGGGGTGAGCAGTACTTC
-,TRBV7-2,TRBD2,TRBJ2-3,CASSLGKRETDTQYF,TGTGCCAGCAGCTTAGGGAAGCGGGAGACAGATACGCAGTATTTT
-,TRBV7-9,-,TRBJ2-4,CASSFQGRNIQYF,TGTGCCAGCAGCTTTCAGGGTAGGAACATTCAGTACTTC
-,TRBV27,-,TRBJ1-1,CASRQGLNTEAFF,TGTGCCAGCAGACAGGGCTTGAACACTGAAGCTTTCTTT
-,TRBV28,-,TRBJ2-7,CASSLQAQSSYEQYF,TGTGCCAGCAGTTTACAGGCTCAGAGCTCCTACGAGCAGTACTTC
-,TRBV19,TRBD1,TRBJ1-1,CASSTQTRQGAAEAFF,TGTGCCAGTAGTACCCAAACCCGACAGGGGGCGGCTGAAGCTTTCTTT
-,TRBV29-1,-,TRBJ2-1,CSVEGRGNYNEQFF,TGCAGCGTTGAAGGCAGGGGAAATTACAATGAGCAGTTCTTC
-,TRBV28,TRBD2,TRBJ2-5,CASSLYSGSVETQYF,TGTGCCAGCAGTTTATATAGCGGGAGTGTGGAGACCCAGTACTTC
-,TRBV21-1,-,TRBJ2-7,CASTTSGRLYEQYF,TGTGCCAGCACGACTAGCGGGAGGCTCTACGAGCAGTACTTC
-,TRBV7-9,TRBD1,TRBJ1-4,CASSLGRGQGRKLFF,TGTGCCAGCAGCTTGGGCAGGGGGCAAGGCAGAAAACTGTTTTTT
-,TRBV4-1,-,TRBJ1-1,CASSHKIGAASNTEAFF,TGCGCCAGCAGCCACAAGATAGGGGCGGCAAGTAACACTGAAGCTTTCTTT
-,TRBV19,-,TRBJ1-1,CASSGSARDTEAFF,TGTGCCAGTAGTGGTAGTGCGAGGGACACTGAAGCTTTCTTT
-,TRBV5-6,TRBD2,TRBJ2-1,CASSTDSGISSYYNEQFF,TGTGCCAGCAGCACGGATAGCGGGATTTCTTCCTACTACAATGAGCAGTTCTTC
few,TRBV30,-,TRBJ1-1,CACPRPIEAFF,TGTGCCTGCCCGCGGCCGATTGAAGCTTTCTTT
-,TRBV6-6,-,TRBJ1-2,CASSYNRDGDYYGYTF,TGTGCCAGCAGTTACAACAGGGATGGGGACTACTATGGCTACACCTTC
-,TRBV4-1,-,TRBJ2-2,CASSPREGELFF,TGCGCCAGCAGCCCCAGGGAAGGGGAGCTGTTTTTT
-,TRBV5-3,-,TRBJ2-7,CARSPADCPPTYEQYF,TGTGCCAGAAGCCCCGCAGATTGCCCCCCGACCTACGAGCAGTACTTC
-,TRBV11-2,-,TRBJ2-2,CASSWFGELFF,TGTGCCAGCAGCTGGTTCGGGGAGCTGTTTTTT